This entry describes one T cell receptor beta chain. Its antigen is not yet known. Base quality data are lacking; no much larger clone is found one base away. This record belongs to a study of cytomegalovirus exposure and HLA in healthy donors (dated by TCRdb to about 2017). About the investigation overall: An earlier analysis of 550 to 700 of the donors reported approximately 300 Gb of sequence data and 117 million unique TCR beta sequences from 190 million or so T cells. An early release that covered about 640 HLA-typed donors contained approximately 300 gigabases of sequencing data and tens of millions of unique TCR sequences. The genetic ancestry cluster associated with self-reported Caucasian donors included over 65% of the roughly 400 genotyped donors. The study aimed to test whether signatures of past pathogen exposure could be identified by cataloging public T cell receptors. The T cell repertoires of some 700 subjects were profiled by immunosequencing and related to cytomegalovirus serostatus. Besides the first cohort of around 670 subjects, a separate validation cohort made up of 90 to 150 different subjects was used. To predict cytomegalovirus infection status, the study brought together high-throughput TCR immunosequencing, statistical association of individual TCRs with disease status, and machine learning. A later analysis re-analyzed previously published TCR beta repertoires from approximately 700 donors and added high-resolution HLA genotyping to study TCR occurrence patterns. Rather than drawing on any new phenotypic data, the later analysis identified candidate immune exposures from TCR beta sequences and the way those sequences occurred across donors. To decide whether each TCR beta V gene segment behaved as functional or pseudogenic, an earlier analysis of approximately 600 of the donors relied on high-throughput TCR beta sequencing. Donor age, sex, ethnicity and CMV serostatus were collected together with the repertoire data. A later genetic analysis took genome-wide SNP genotypes for 398 of the 666 donors and used that subset as a discovery cohort. All discovery cohort repertoires had been generated on a single sequencing platform. HLA typing covered class I and class II loci at four-digit resolution. The number of typed donors differed by locus: roughly 620-640 for A, B, C, DRB1 and DQB1; approximately 530 for DQA1; 606 for DPA1; and some 470 for DPB1. About five DR-DQ haplotypes were treated as single units for association and clustering because of strong linkage in the cohort. On average, over 200,000 unique TCR beta nucleotide sequences were sequenced per donor among more than 350 genotyped donors of the cohort, with 15% to 20% of those sequences being non-productive.

The CDR3 spans 15 residues, from the cysteine through the phenylalanine. Only the CDR3 DNA stays, 45 bases, in frame from base 1. V is cut back by 6 bases and J by 5 bases, with 9 bases in the junction unmatched. From a lookup of the germline V gene, CDR1 and CDR2 are ENHRY and SYGVKD. Library method: the immunoSEQ multiplex PCR assay. For the multiplex PCR, a mixture combining 60 forward primers for TCR Vbeta segments and 13 reverse primers for TCR Jbeta segments was used. The CDR3 region of rearranged TCR beta genes was amplified from genomic DNA by a multiplex PCR assay. Amplified TCR beta libraries were sequenced as 87-base-pair reads on the Illumina HiSeq System. As for the original processing: A later analysis counted tens of millions of unique TCR beta chains across the 640 or so repertoires, and around 9.9 million of these chains were shared by at least two donors. Raw reads were error-corrected and collapsed into unique sequences with a nearest-neighbor algorithm that merged closely related sequences to remove PCR and sequencing errors. To assign V, D and J gene segments, CDR3 sequences were aligned to IMGT reference sequences. For a sequence to be retained, at least a six-nucleotide match to both a V gene segment and a J gene segment was required. Rearrangements were called productive when the CDR3 lacked stop codons and stayed in frame with V and J; all others were non-productive. CDR3 was defined by IMGT convention, running from the second conserved V-encoded cysteine to the conserved J-encoded phenylalanine. The earlier analysis of some 550 of the donors excluded any sequence lacking an unambiguous match to a single V gene segment. In an earlier analysis of 500 to 750 of the donors, V segments were called functional above 56.7% productive rearrangements and were called segregating when the between-donor standard deviation exceeded 5%. A statistical classification framework was built for diagnosing cytomegalovirus status from the catalog of TCR beta chain sequences. In a later analysis, V and J genes were assigned by comparing TCR nucleotide sequences against IMGT/GENE-DB human TR gene sequences. The TCRdist pipeline was used in a later analysis to assign CDR3 sequences and most-parsimonious VDJ recombination scenarios. In a later analysis, each TCR beta chain was defined by its CDR3 amino acid sequence together with its V-gene family, and reads without a unique V-gene family were excluded. As a way to deal with suspected cross-contamination and a sequencing artifact, a later analysis dropped 450 to 600 nucleotide sequences that were highly shared and had low generation probability. In a later analysis, a clonal expansion index for each public chain was calculated from normalized within-repertoire ranks of inferred template counts. In a later analysis, generation probabilities were computed using a VDJ recombination model fitted to out-of-frame rearrangements, and the results were checked against IGoR. In a later analysis, TCR-TCR, TCR-HLA and TCR-CMV co-occurrence was scored with hypergeometric tests, and a repertoire-size bias correction was applied to TCR pairs. To estimate false discovery rates, a later analysis permuted the HLA or CMV assignments 20 times. In a later analysis, co-occurring TCRs were grouped with DBSCAN, and TCRdist sequence similarity was added when clustering was performed within HLA-allele-positive subsets. For co-occurrence clustering, repertoires with fewer than 30,000 or more than 120,000 public chains were excluded, along with several repertoires with anomalous nucleotide sharing. TCRdb took this table from immuneACCESS and kept in-frame rearrangements with V and J called. Such tables lack part of the clones; where checked against another copy, unresolved V genes explain under half of the gap, and the rest is unexplained. V and J calls and clone size are given by that table; D and trimming were obtained from the DNA. In all, the sample holds about 97,000 clones, and around 9.6% of those were seen once. The top ten clones comprise just over 5% of the sample.

Broad study findings and their caveats: A further reported finding was that TCR beta sequences accurately predicted the HLA-A and HLA-B alleles for most subjects in the first cohort. In a later analysis, more than 15,000 TCR beta sequences were associated with specific HLA alleles at a false discovery rate of 0.05. Because counts were too low, some 17 rarely observed V segments, including chromosome 9 orphons, were excluded from the earlier analysis of about 500 of the donors. Most TCR sequences were observed very rarely across donors, whereas some public TCRs were present in many individuals. Correlated functional status among segregating V segments might be attributable to linkage disequilibrium, but an unknown experimental factor could not be ruled out. In vitro tests confirmed that a few of the cytomegalovirus-associated TCR beta chains recognize cytomegalovirus antigens. The authors suggested that the approach could potentially be generalized to other disease states and immunological phenotypes. A later analysis found that HLA-associated TCR beta chains were more clonally expanded and had lower generation probabilities than equally common non-associated chains. Most CMV-associated TCR beta chains appeared to be HLA-restricted in a later analysis, and the HLA associations seemed to be driven largely by CMV exposure. According to a later genetic analysis, donors in an Asian-associated ancestry cluster had fewer N-insertions in productive TCRs than the roughly 670-donor mean. V-gene and J-gene trimming of TCR beta chains was associated with a missense DCLRE1C variant in a later genetic analysis, and the association was replicated in an independent cohort. Presence/absence analyses assumed roughly uniform sequencing depth across donors, an assumption that may not hold. The sequencing pipeline was judged likely to have produced a cluster of highly shared sequence variants as a technical artifact. HLA typing was unavailable for some donors at each locus, so association tests used only the typed subset. When HLA alleles, especially DR and DQ, strongly co-occurred, attributing TCR associations to individual alleles was difficult. Only TCR beta chains were sequenced in this cohort, and the absence of alpha or paired-chain data limited detectable features. A total of fewer than 200 TCR beta chains were listed by the study as associated with cytomegalovirus. Several of the top co-occurrence clusters appeared to be linked to parvovirus B19, influenza, CMV and Epstein-Barr virus, according to a later analysis. Immune exposure information for the cohort was limited to CMV serostatus. Broadly in line with IMGT annotations, most TCR beta V segments showed up in productive rearrangements about 87% or about 30% of the time in an earlier analysis of 587 of the donors. A later analysis found that TCR association rates varied across HLA loci, with DRB1 alleles showing the most associated TCRs and HLA-C alleles the fewest. Because the 87-base-pair reads could not distinguish some IMGT-functional V segments, including TRBV6-2 and TRBV6-3, those segments were excluded. In both the original and validation cohorts, the classifier was reported to diagnose cytomegalovirus status with high specificity and sensitivity.

The cohort comprised approximately 700 healthy bone marrow donors. At the time of sampling, all cohort members were nominally healthy, though unrecorded immune exposures were likely present. The donor tested CMV seropositive and was one of the 289 seropositive cohort members. Each donor provided a peripheral blood sample, and peripheral blood mononuclear cells were used for TCR beta sequencing. The Qiagen DNeasy Blood Extraction Kit was used to extract genomic DNA from the blood cell samples. The sequenced material came from PBMCs. The origin of this receptor is a man aged 45-65 years in good health and CMV-seropositive. In this chain, TRBV10-3 is recombined with TRBJ2-7, with 11 bases matching TRBD2. The nucleotide sequence is TGTGCCATCAGCTCATTAGCGGGAGGGCCTGACGAGCAGTACTTC. Translation gives CAISSLAGGPDEQYF.